The T cell receptor beta chain described here comes from a study of cytomegalovirus exposure and HLA in healthy donors. In the PCR, 60 Vbeta and 13 Jbeta primers were used. Sequenced by immunoSEQ multiplex PCR; TCRdb stores in-frame clones only, minus some. The data contain about 96,000 clones, roughly 74% of them singletons. Concerning this clone: What it binds is not known.

From germline, CDR1 is SGHTA and CDR2 FQGNSA. The V and J ends lost 1 base and 7 bases respectively, with 14 bases between them. The CDR3 covers 14 residues. The study's findings and limits: The study listed 164 cytomegalovirus-associated TCR beta chains.

J is TRBJ2-7 and V is TRBV7-2; D is uncertain. Sequenced: PBMCs. The sequence was obtained from a female donor in good health and CMV-seropositive. The CDR3 DNA reads TGTGCCAGCAGCTTAGATGGTCTGGCGGATGAGCAGTACTTC. It is translated as CASSLDGLADEQYF.